This passage covers 20 T cell receptor beta chains from one sample sequenced in a study of T cells of healthy individuals. TCRdb re-called the 5' RACE reads with MiXCR, one entry per CDR3 protein. The data contain around 40,000 distinct CDR3 sequences, about 5% of them seen just once; the ten biggest clones take up about 10%. Source of these receptors: a human donor in good health.

This clonotype was detected many times. This rearrangement joins TRBV7-2 to TRBJ2-1; either TRBD1 or TRBD2 may fit D (6 bases each). Trimming cost V 4 bases and J 3 bases, with 13 bases left between them. Germline CDR1 SGHTA, CDR2 FQGNSA. This CDR3 has 15 amino acids. CDR3 protein: CASSWGRGGYNEQFF. CDR3 nucleotides: TGTGCCAGCAGCTGGGGGCGGGGCGGCTACAATGAGCAGTTCTTC.

In its sample, this clonotype was seen many times. The rearrangement links TRBV3-1 to TRBJ2-5; D gene unclear. Germline V CDR1 and CDR2: LGHDT, YNNKEL (reference sequence). The CDR3 contains 17 residues. Trimming removed 0 bases from V and 4 bases from J, with 18 bases in between. Here the CDR3 reads CASSQDLGRMTGETQYF. In DNA, the CDR3 is TGTGCCAGCAGCCAAGATCTAGGGCGGATGACTGGAGAGACCCAGTACTTC.

This clonotype was picked up many times. The gene calls are TRBV12-5 and TRBJ2-7; the D is unclear. CDR3 length equals 11 residues. Germline loops: CDR1 LGHNT, CDR2 FRNRAP. Trimming shortened V by 11 bases and J by 6 bases, and 14 bases separated the two germline ends. The CDR3 DNA follows: TGTGCTTTGCTCCGGAGCACCGAGCAGTACTTC. Translated, it gives CALLRSTEQYF.

This clonotype was counted at least ten times. The rearrangement uses TRBV20-1 and TRBJ1-5, with D perhaps TRBD1 (6 bases). Germline loops: CDR1 DFQATT, CDR2 SNEGSKA (reference sequence). This CDR3 comprises 13 residues. Deletions cut 6 bases from V and 5 bases from J, with 14 bases between. The CDR3: CSARRGRDQPQHF. The CDR3 nucleotides are TGCAGTGCGCGCAGGGGCAGGGATCAGCCCCAGCATTTT.

Concerning this clonotype: This may arise from a read error, as a much more abundant clone is one base away. The chain carries TRBV5-1 and TRBJ1-5; D might be TRBD1 (5 bases). The CDR3 sequence is 13 residues long. Germline CDR1 and CDR2: SGHRS and YFSETQ. CDR3 nucleotide sequence: TGCGCCAACAGCTTGGGGGGGAGACAGCCCCAGCATTTT. It is translated as CANSLGGRQPQHF.

This clonotype was detected many times. This sequence joins TRBV20-1 and TRBJ2-1; 11 bases align to TRBD2. After removal of 6 bases from V and 3 bases from J, the junction contained 4 bases not matched to a gene. The CDR3 is made up of 14 amino acids. Germline CDR1 DFQATT, CDR2 SNEGSKA (reference sequence). The chain's CDR3 is CSANLAGGYNEQFF. In DNA, the CDR3 is TGCAGTGCGAACCTAGCGGGGGGCTACAATGAGCAGTTCTTC.

The genes are TRBV7-2 and TRBJ2-2; D is ambiguous. Per germline, CDR1 SGHTA and CDR2 FQGNSA. The CDR3 is 13 amino acids. V was cut by 7 bases and J by 6 bases, with 12 bases left in between. The CDR3 DNA reads as TGTGCCAGCAACCCTCTCCGTTCCGGGGAGCTGTTTTTT. Translated: CASNPLRSGELFF.

This clonotype was seen a handful of times. CDR3 amino acids: CASSGRQGQWYAPNEKLFF. In DNA, the CDR3 is TGTGCCAGCAGTGGACGACAGGGGCAATGGTATGCGCCTAATGAAAAACTGTTTTTT. The V call is TRBV6-1, the J call TRBJ1-4, with 8 positions matching TRBD1. V shed 4 bases, J shed 3 bases, and the junction held 16 bases outside the gene matches. In germline, CDR1 is MNHNS, CDR2 SASEGT. The CDR3 has 19 residues.

This clonotype has at least ten counts. The rearrangement joins TRBV12-3 or TRBV12-4 to TRBJ2-2; D is ambiguous. This CDR3 is built from 15 residues. Deletions cut 3 bases from V and 2 bases from J, with 10 bases between. Here the CDR3 DNA reads TGTGCCAGCAGTTTCGCCGGGCTCAACACCGGGGAGCTGTTTTTT. Its protein product is CASSFAGLNTGELFF.

A few counts support this clonotype. The rearrangement joins TRBV18 to TRBJ2-5, with 12 bases identical to TRBD1. The CDR3 loop spans 16 amino acids. Looked up from germline, CDR1 is KGHSH and CDR2 is LQKENI. Trimming at V came to 0 bases and at J to 5 bases, leaving 4 bases not matched to a gene. The CDR3 coding sequence is TGTGCCAGCTCACCACCCGGGACAGGGGGCCGGGAGACCCAGTACTTC. Translating gives CASSPPGTGGRETQYF.

This clonotype was detected many times. This chain links TRBV12-3 or TRBV12-4 with TRBJ1-4, with TRBD1 as a possible D gene (6 bases). V lost 5 bases and J 8 bases, leaving 18 bases between the germline ends. The CDR3 extends over 15 amino acids. This chain's CDR3 is CASSAFVPGAEKLFF. In DNA, the CDR3 is TGTGCCAGCAGTGCTTTTGTCCCAGGGGCCGAAAAACTGTTTTTT.

The table lists this clonotype with many counts. The V gene is TRBV28, the J gene TRBJ1-5; 8 bases fit TRBD1. Germline values: CDR1 MDHEN, CDR2 SYDVKM. The V gene end was trimmed by 10 bases and the J gene end by 2 bases; junction bases not matched to a gene: 4. This CDR3 contains 13 residues. The CDR3 region has the DNA TGTGCCACCACGACAGGGGGCAATCAGCCCCAGCATTTT. Protein: CATTTGGNQPQHF.

In its sample, this clonotype was seen many times. The rearrangement links TRBV20-1 to TRBJ1-5; TRBD1 matches 7 bases. The germline gives CDR1 DFQATT, CDR2 SNEGSKA (reference sequence). V was pared by 1 base and J by 7 bases, with 4 bases of the junction left unmatched. The CDR3 is 13 residues long. The DNA for the CDR3 is TGCAGTGCTAGAGTGCAGGGGGACCAGCCCCAGCATTTT. Translation gives CSARVQGDQPQHF.

V and J are TRBV2 and TRBJ2-7, with TRBD2 as a possible D gene (6 bases). The V and J ends lost 6 bases and 1 base respectively, with 13 bases between them. Per the germline V gene, CDR1 is SNHLY and CDR2 is FYNNEI. The CDR3 runs to 14 residues. In DNA, the CDR3 is TGTGCCAGCAGGGAGGGGACGGGATCCTACGAGCAGTACTTC. This encodes CASREGTGSYEQYF.

The chain couples TRBV5-1 to TRBJ2-2; D is perhaps TRBD1 or TRBD2 (5 bases each). Germline V gives CDR1 SGHRS, CDR2 YFSETQ. The germline V and J ends were trimmed by 8 bases and 1 base, with 18 bases remaining between them. The CDR3 is made up of 16 amino acids. CDR3: CASTPGQGQNTGELFF. The CDR3 DNA follows: TGCGCCAGTACGCCGGGGCAGGGCCAGAACACCGGGGAGCTGTTTTTT.

Many counts were recorded for this clonotype. This chain connects TRBV29-1 to TRBJ2-1, with D possibly called TRBD1 or TRBD2 (5 bases each). Trimming pared 6 bases from V and 5 bases from J, leaving 23 bases between. Germline-derived CDR1 and CDR2 are SQVTM and ANQGSEA. The CDR3 sequence is 16 residues long. The CDR3 spells CSVPHLGRRPHNEQFF. The CDR3 DNA reads TGCAGCGTCCCTCATTTGGGGCGGAGGCCCCACAATGAGCAGTTCTTC.

This clonotype was found many times. The V and J genes are TRBV5-1 and TRBJ1-1; D is unclear. Trimming shortened V by 0 bases and J by 5 bases, and 11 bases separated the two germline ends. The CDR3 extends over 14 amino acids. In germline, CDR1 is SGHRS, CDR2 YFSETQ. CDR3: CASSLEEIGTEAFF. In nucleotides, the CDR3 is TGCGCCAGCAGCTTGGAGGAGATTGGGACTGAAGCTTTCTTT.

This clonotype has more than one count but fewer than ten. The chain combines TRBV30 with TRBJ1-5; no definite D call. The CDR3 spans 14 residues. Germline loops: CDR1 GTSNPN, CDR2 SVGIG (reference sequence). The germline V and J ends were trimmed by 2 bases and 6 bases, with 14 bases remaining between them. The DNA for the CDR3 is TGTGCCTGGAGTCCCTGGACGGGAATTCAGCCCCAGCATTTT. It codes for CAWSPWTGIQPQHF.

This clonotype appeared many times. The chain links TRBV6-5 to TRBJ2-1, with TRBD1 as a possible D gene (6 bases). The CDR3 is 14 amino acids. V was trimmed by 11 bases and J by 2 bases, leaving 16 bases between them. The germline V gene has CDR1 MNHEY and CDR2 SVGAGI. CDR3: CAAFRGGAYNEQFF. The CDR3 region has the DNA TGTGCCGCATTCAGGGGTGGGGCCTACAATGAGCAGTTCTTC.

This clonotype came up many times. The J gene is TRBJ2-2, the V gene TRBV30; 14 positions match TRBD2. Germline assignment: CDR1 GTSNPN and CDR2 SVGIG (reference sequence). The CDR3 is 18 amino acids. V dropped 3 bases and J dropped 4; count of bases not matched to a gene: 10. This chain's CDR3 is CAWRPGTSGGTGTGELFF. Written as DNA, the CDR3 is TGTGCCTGGAGACCCGGGACTAGCGGGGGCACGGGCACCGGGGAGCTGTTTTTT.